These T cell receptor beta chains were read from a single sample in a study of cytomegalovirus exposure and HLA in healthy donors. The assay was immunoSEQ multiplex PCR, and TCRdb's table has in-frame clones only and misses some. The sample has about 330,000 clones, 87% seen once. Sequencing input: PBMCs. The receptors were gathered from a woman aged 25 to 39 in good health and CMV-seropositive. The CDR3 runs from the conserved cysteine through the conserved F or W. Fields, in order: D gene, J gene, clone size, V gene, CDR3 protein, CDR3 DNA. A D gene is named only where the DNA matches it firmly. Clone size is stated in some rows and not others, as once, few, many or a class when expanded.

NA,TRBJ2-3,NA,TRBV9,CASSQKGLTDTQYF,TGTGCCAGCAGCCAGAAGGGGCTCACAGATACGCAGTATTTT
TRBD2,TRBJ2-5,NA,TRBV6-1,CASSWTSIGEETQYF,TGTGCCAGCAGCTGGACTAGCATCGGGGAGGAGACCCAGTACTTC
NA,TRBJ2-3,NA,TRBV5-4,CASSFRLDTQYF,TGTGCCAGCAGCTTCCGATTGGATACGCAGTATTTT
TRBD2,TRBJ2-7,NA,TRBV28,CASRSVAGGFEQYF,TGTGCCAGCAGGTCGGTAGCGGGGGGGTTCGAGCAGTACTTC
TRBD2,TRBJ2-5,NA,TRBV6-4,CASTGGGEETQYF,TGTGCCAGCACTGGCGGGGGGGAAGAGACCCAGTACTTC
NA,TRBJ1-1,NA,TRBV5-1,CASSVSGSNAFF,TGCGCCAGCAGCGTATCCGGGAGTAACGCTTTCTTT
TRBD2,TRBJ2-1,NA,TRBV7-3,CASSLGTSGSYNEQFF,TGTGCCAGCAGCTTAGGGACTAGCGGCTCCTACAATGAGCAGTTCTTC
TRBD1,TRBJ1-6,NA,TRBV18,CASSRGDRADSPLHF,TGTGCCAGCTCGCGAGGGGACAGGGCGGATTCACCCCTCCACTTT
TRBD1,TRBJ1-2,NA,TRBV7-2,CASTAGGTGPYGYTF,TGTGCCAGCACCGCCGGGGGGACAGGGCCATATGGCTACACCTTC
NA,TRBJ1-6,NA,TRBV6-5,CASSSGVGNSPLHF,TGTGCCAGCAGTTCGGGGGTAGGGAATTCACCCCTCCACTTT
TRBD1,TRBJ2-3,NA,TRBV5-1,CASSTDRRNTDTQYF,TGCGCCAGCAGCACGGACAGGAGAAACACAGATACGCAGTATTTT
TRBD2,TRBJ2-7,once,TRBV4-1,CASSGRASKFDPYEQYF,TGCGCCAGCAGCGGGAGGGCCAGTAAGTTCGACCCCTACGAGCAGTACTTC
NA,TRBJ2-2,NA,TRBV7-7,CASSAAGRGGELFF,TGTGCCAGCAGCGCGGCGGGTCGGGGCGGGGAGCTGTTTTTT
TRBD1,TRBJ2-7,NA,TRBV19,CASSMGQTTYEQYF,TGTGCCAGTAGTATGGGACAGACCACCTACGAGCAGTACTTC
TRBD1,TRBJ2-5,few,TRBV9,CASSVEGTGRETQYF,TGTGCCAGCAGCGTAGAAGGGACAGGGCGAGAGACCCAGTACTTC
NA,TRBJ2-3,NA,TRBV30,CAWTRGQITDTQYF,TGTGCCTGGACGCGGGGACAGATCACAGATACGCAGTATTTT
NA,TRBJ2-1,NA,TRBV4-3,CASSQRPNEAYNEQFF,TGCGCCAGCAGCCAACGGCCGAATGAGGCCTACAATGAGCAGTTCTTC
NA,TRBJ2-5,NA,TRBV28,CASRGGVQETQYF,TGTGCCAGCCGCGGGGGCGTCCAAGAGACCCAGTACTTC
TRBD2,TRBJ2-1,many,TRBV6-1,CASTGLAGGVNEQFF,TGTGCCAGCACCGGACTAGCGGGAGGGGTAAATGAGCAGTTCTTC
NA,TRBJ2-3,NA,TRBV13,CASSSMRTDTQYF,TGTGCCAGCAGCTCGATGAGGACAGATACGCAGTATTTT
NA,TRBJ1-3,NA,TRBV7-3,CASSLFPSTHRVSGNTIYF,TGTGCCAGCAGCTTATTCCCAAGCACCCACAGGGTTTCTGGAAACACCATATATTTT
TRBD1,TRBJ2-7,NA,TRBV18,CASSQMTGSLYEQYF,TGTGCCAGCTCCCAAATGACAGGGAGTCTCTACGAGCAGTACTTC
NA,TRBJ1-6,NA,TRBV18,CASSPSGDNSPLHF,TGTGCCAGCTCACCATCCGGGGATAATTCACCCCTCCACTTT
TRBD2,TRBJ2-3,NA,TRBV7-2,CASIRAGGTDTQYF,TGTGCCAGCATCCGAGCGGGGGGCACAGATACGCAGTATTTT
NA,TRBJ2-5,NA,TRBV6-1,CASSFRTIQETQYF,TGTGCCAGCAGTTTCCGGACTATTCAAGAGACCCAGTACTTC
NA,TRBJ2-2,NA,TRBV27,CASSFFEGELFF,TGTGCCAGCAGTTTTTTTGAAGGGGAGCTGTTTTTT
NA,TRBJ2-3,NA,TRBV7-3,CASSSRLGTDTQYF,TGTGCCAGCAGCTCCCGACTGGGCACAGATACGCAGTATTTT
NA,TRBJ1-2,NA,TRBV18,CASSPGADFYGYTF,TGTGCCAGCTCACCAGGGGCAGATTTCTATGGCTACACCTTC
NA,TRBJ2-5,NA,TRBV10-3,CAISDSLALGETQYF,TGTGCCATCAGTGATAGTCTAGCGTTAGGGGAGACCCAGTACTTC
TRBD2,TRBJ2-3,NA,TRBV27,CASSLSNPTSGGASTDTQYF,TGTGCCAGCAGTTTATCGAATCCGACTAGCGGGGGGGCTTCCACAGATACGCAGTATTTT
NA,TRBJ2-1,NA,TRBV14,CASSHPLALTNEQFF,TGTGCCAGCAGCCATCCACTAGCTTTAACCAATGAGCAGTTCTTC
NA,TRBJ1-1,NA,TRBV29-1,CSVDDPNTEAFF,TGCAGCGTTGATGATCCGAACACTGAAGCTTTCTTT
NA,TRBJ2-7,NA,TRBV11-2,CASSLDTYEQYF,TGTGCCAGCAGCTTAGACACCTACGAGCAGTACTTC
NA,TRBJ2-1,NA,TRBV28,CATAGGPYNEQFF,TGTGCCACCGCCGGGGGGCCTTACAATGAGCAGTTCTTC
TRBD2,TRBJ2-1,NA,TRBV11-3,CASSFSGGSDEQFF,TGTGCCAGCAGCTTTAGCGGGGGGTCCGATGAGCAGTTCTTC
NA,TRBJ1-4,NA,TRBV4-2,CASSQVLATNEKLFF,TGTGCCAGCAGCCAAGTGCTGGCAACTAATGAAAAACTGTTTTTT
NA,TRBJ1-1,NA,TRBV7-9,CASSSPRQVKDTEAFF,TGTGCCAGCAGCTCACCAAGACAGGTCAAGGACACTGAAGCTTTCTTT
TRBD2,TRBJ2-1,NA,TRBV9,CASSLRAFLLAGEGNEQFF,TGTGCCAGCAGCCTCCGTGCCTTTCTACTAGCGGGAGAAGGCAATGAGCAGTTCTTC